This T cell receptor (beta chain) is drawn from a study of blood T cell repertoires in COVID-19. On the study more broadly: There were acute and convalescent COVID-19 samples, and they came from the United States, Italy and Spain. Sample material is recorded as cDNA or gDNA derived from T cells, B-cell-depleted T cells, or PBMCs.

The CDR3 length is 15 residues. J lost 3 bases, V lost 3 bases, and 7 bases had no gene match. Germline CDR1 and CDR2: SGHRS and YFSETQ. How the authors handled the data: Amplifying reference gene primers gave estimates of nucleated cell counts. The table came from immunoSEQ multiplex PCR; TCRdb's copy has only in-frame clones and leaves some out. The V and J calls and clone size are taken from that table; D and trimming were inferred from the DNA. The sample records about 53,000 clones, 82% being singletons. Sequenced input: peripheral blood. V usage is TRBV5-1 and J usage is TRBJ1-2, with 8 bases matching TRBD1. The receptor was isolated from a woman in her sixties with acute or convalescent COVID-19. CDR3 region: CASSSQQGVDYGYTF. The CDR3 DNA sequence: TGCGCCAGCAGCTCTCAACAGGGGGTAGACTATGGCTACACCTTC.